These 9 T cell receptor beta chains share one sample of origin, sequenced in a study of T cell clones after liver transplantation (dated by TCRdb to between 2018 and 2020). Library creation used the immunoSEQ multiplex PCR assay. TCRdb re-hosts the immuneACCESS table, in-frame sequences only. Its copies lack some clones; in the studies checked, an unresolved V gene accounts for under half of them, and the cause for the rest is not known. The sample contains roughly 97,000 clones, approximately 85% of them found a single time. Roughly 0.9% of the sample is in the top ten clones. The sample's time point, from its label and the paper: pre-transplant. The sample consisted of CD4+ T cells from blood, taken before liver transplant. Receptors originate from a human donor who received a liver transplant.

This clone was detected only once. This sequence joins TRBV14 and TRBJ2-3; no clear D. The CDR3 has 16 amino acids. The V and J ends lost 3 bases and 0 bases respectively, with 13 bases between them. Germline values: CDR1 SGHDN, CDR2 FVKESK. The CDR3 nucleotides read TGTGCCAGCAGCCATCGGCGACTCCATAGCACAGATACGCAGTATTTT. Amino acid sequence: CASSHRRLHSTDTQYF.

The gene calls are TRBV30 and TRBJ1-4, with 8 bases that match TRBD1. Germline lookup yields CDR1 GTSNPN and CDR2 SVGIG (reference sequence). The junction had 6 bases not matched to a gene; V was cut back by 2 bases and J by 1 base. This CDR3 is built from 16 residues. CDR3 in DNA: TGTGCCTGGAGTACAGGGGGAAGTGTAACTAATGAAAAACTGTTTTTT. Translating it yields CAWSTGGSVTNEKLFF.

This clone showed up many times. J is TRBJ1-5 and V is TRBV19; D gene uncertain. The CDR3 has 15 residues. Germline-derived CDR1 and CDR2 are LNHDA and SQIVND (reference sequence). Trimming pared 6 bases from V and 8 bases from J, leaving 20 bases between. CDR3 sequence reads: CASRETNLLGKPQHF. The CDR3 region has the DNA TGTGCCAGTAGAGAGACAAACCTATTGGGGAAGCCCCAGCATTTT.

This clone is a singleton in its sample. This chain links TRBV30 with TRBJ2-3; 7 bases are a match to TRBD2. Unmatched junction bases numbered 4, after V lost 0 bases and J lost 1 base. Germline V gene sequence: CDR1 GTSNPN, CDR2 SVGIG (reference sequence). The CDR3 loop spans 15 amino acids. The CDR3 DNA sequence: TGTGCCTGGAGTGTTGGGGGGGGAGGCACAGATACGCAGTATTTT. It translates to CAWSVGGGGTDTQYF.

The count of this clone is one. The chain uses TRBV19 and TRBJ1-1; D might be TRBD1 (5 bases). The CDR3 runs to 15 residues. Per germline, CDR1 LNHDA and CDR2 SQIVND (reference sequence). Trimming took off 6 bases at V and 4 bases at J, with 18 bases between the two ends. The CDR3 nucleotides read TGTGCCAGTAGGGGGGATCGACAGACGAGCACTGAAGCTTTCTTT. Translation gives CASRGDRQTSTEAFF.

This clone was seen a handful of times. The CDR3 coding sequence is TGTGCCAGCAGCCCCTCTCGTCGGCAGGGGAACACTGAAGCTTTCTTT. It codes for CASSPSRRQGNTEAFF. J is TRBJ1-1 and V is TRBV7-8; D is possibly TRBD1 (5 bases). The germline V and J ends were trimmed by 5 bases and 1 base, with 17 bases remaining between them. Germline CDR1 SGHVS, CDR2 FQNEAQ. The CDR3 spans 16 residues. The full variable domain, with the rest looked up from reference TRBV7-8 and TRBJ1-1, is GAGVSQSPRYKVAKRGQDVALRCDPISGHVSLFWYQQALGQGPEFLTYFQNEAQLDKSGLPSDRFFAERPEGSVSTLKIQRTQQEDSAVYLCASSPSRRQGNTEAFFGQGTRLTVV.

This chain joins TRBV11-3 and TRBJ2-1; TRBD1 is a possible D gene (6 bases). The CDR3 totals 17 residues. Germline CDR1 is SGHNT and CDR2 is YENEEA. V lost 5 bases to trimming and J lost 0 bases, with 17 bases between them. The CDR3 region is CASSPPQGKLSYNEQFF. The CDR3 DNA follows: TGTGCCAGCAGCCCGCCACAGGGAAAGCTCTCCTACAATGAGCAGTTCTTC.

This chain connects TRBV28 to TRBJ1-2; 10 bases are shared with TRBD1. V shed 6 bases and J 2 bases; nucleotides not matched to a gene: 3. The germline V gene has CDR1 MDHEN and CDR2 SYDVKM. The CDR3 extends over 14 amino acids. CDR3 nucleotide sequence: TGTGCCAGCAGGACAGGGGGCACAAACTATGGCTACACCTTC. The encoded protein is CASRTGGTNYGYTF.

The V call is TRBV28, the J call TRBJ1-4; the match to TRBD1 covers 8 bases. Trimming at V came to 5 bases and at J to 3 bases, leaving 2 bases not matched to a gene. This CDR3 is 14 amino acids long. Germline V CDR1 and CDR2: MDHEN, SYDVKM. The CDR3 region has the DNA TGTGCCAGCAGTACACAGGGGGCTAATGAAAAACTGTTTTTT. Protein sequence: CASSTQGANEKLFF. Using reference TRBV28 and TRBJ1-4 for the parts outside the CDR3, the full variable domain is DVKVTQSSRYLVKRTGEKVFLECVQDMDHENMFWYRQDPGLGLRLIYFSYDVKMKEKGDIPEGYSVSREKKERFSLILESASTNQTSMYLCASSTQGANEKLFFGSGTQLSVL.